This T cell receptor (beta chain) is drawn from a study of T cells in Graves' hyperthyroidism and ophthalmopathy. The investigators amplified TCR beta CDR3 regions from RNA transcripts. First-round RT-PCR of the TCR CDR3 relied on the HTBI primer set. TCRdb called the multiplex PCR reads again in MiXCR, with one record for every CDR3 protein. Of hundreds of thousands of distinct CDR3 sequences in the sample, approximately 15% were seen once. Germline V gives CDR1 LNHDA, CDR2 SQIVND (reference sequence). The V and J ends lost 3 bases and 1 base, in that order; junction bases with no gene match: 3. The CDR3 is 15 amino acids.

The receptor was derived from a woman in her thirties with Graves' hyperthyroidism that later progressed to Graves' ophthalmopathy. The V call is TRBV19, the J call TRBJ1-1, with 9 bases lining up with TRBD1. Sequenced sample: blood. The CDR3 region is CASSIRGQGNTEAFF. The CDR3 bases are TGTGCCAGTAGTATCCGGGGACAGGGGAACACTGAAGCTTTCTTT.